Listed below are T cell receptor beta chains from one sample, sequenced in a study of T cells after yellow fever vaccination. TCRdb ran MiXCR on the 5' RACE reads and lists one entry per CDR3 protein. This sample yields 450,000 to 650,000 distinct CDR3 sequences, of which roughly 13% are seen a single time; around 15% belongs to the top ten. Sequencing was performed on PBMCs, taken on the day of the yellow fever booster vaccination. The receptors stem from a man aged 25-45 years who received the YFV17D yellow fever vaccine. Both conserved end residues are part of each CDR3. A D gene is named only where the DNA matches it firmly. Where a row states a size, it is once, few, many or the class of an expanded clone; other rows omit it.

abundance	v_gene	j_gene	d_gene	CDR3aa	CDR3nt
few	TRBV14	TRBJ2-7	TRBD2	CASSRLAGGLGNEQYF	TGTGCCAGCAGCCGACTAGCGGGAGGCCTTGGGAACGAGCAGTACTTC
few	TRBV6-6	TRBJ2-7	-	CASSAGPTYEQYF	TGTGCCAGCAGCGCGGGACCAACCTACGAGCAGTACTTC
-	TRBV7-8	TRBJ2-7	-	CASSILGGYYEQYF	TGTGCCAGCAGCATCCTAGGGGGATACTACGAGCAGTACTTC
few	TRBV19	TRBJ2-7	TRBD1	CASSIAGGMAPYEQYF	TGTGCCAGTAGTATTGCAGGGGGCATGGCCCCCTACGAGCAGTACTTC
-	TRBV11-2	TRBJ2-7	-	CASSLYRGPGLEQYF	TGTGCCAGCAGCTTGTATCGGGGCCCTGGCCTGGAGCAGTACTTC
-	TRBV7-9	TRBJ2-2	-	CASSPTTNQDTGELFF	TGTGCCAGCAGCCCGACCACTAACCAGGACACCGGGGAGCTGTTTTTT
-	TRBV24-1	TRBJ2-3	TRBD1	CATQGQGVGDTQYF	TGTGCCACCCAGGGACAGGGGGTTGGAGATACGCAGTATTTT
few	TRBV9	TRBJ2-7	-	CASSSSGLSGPPYEQYF	TGTGCCAGCAGCTCGAGTGGCCTCAGCGGGCCTCCCTACGAGCAGTACTTC
-	TRBV5-1	TRBJ2-1	-	CASSYGQGTYNEQFF	TGCGCCAGCAGCTACGGGCAGGGCACCTACAATGAGCAGTTCTTC
many	TRBV5-1	TRBJ2-1	-	CASSLGREGFDEQFF	TGCGCCAGCAGCTTGGGTCGGGAAGGGTTCGATGAGCAGTTCTTC
many	TRBV12-3/TRBV12-4	TRBJ2-2	-	CASSLTGAGELFF	TGTGCCAGCAGTTTGACGGGAGCCGGGGAGCTGTTTTTT
few	TRBV12-3/TRBV12-4	TRBJ1-1	-	CASSQGTLEAFF	TGTGCCAGCAGCCAGGGGACACTTGAAGCTTTCTTT
-	TRBV12-3/TRBV12-4	TRBJ2-6	-	CASSHFRDGGANVLTF	TGTGCCAGCAGTCACTTTAGGGATGGTGGGGCCAACGTCCTGACTTTC
-	TRBV20-1	TRBJ1-2	TRBD1	CSAKRQGANGYTF	TGCAGTGCCAAACGACAGGGGGCAAATGGCTACACCTTC
few	TRBV6-5	TRBJ2-7	-	CASSYSYRRGTYEQYF	TGTGCCAGCAGTTACTCGTATCGTAGGGGAACCTACGAGCAGTACTTC
-	TRBV29-1	TRBJ2-6	-	CSVDLANVLTF	TGCAGCGTGGACCTGGCCAACGTCCTGACTTTC